This TCR beta chain emerged from a study of shared clonotypes between healthy human individuals. Study information: Donor composition was a couple of women and a few men, aged 18 to 49.

Study observations and caveats: Of the naive CD4 clonotypes, approximately 5% were shared across a few donors.

Each sorted subset replicate got 200 ng genomic DNA, around 29,000 genomes. Some clones are missing from TCRdb's copy, which holds only in-frame ones; the method was immunoSEQ multiplex PCR. The table includes around 1.5 million clones, approximately 98% detected once. V dropped 5 bases and J dropped 0 bases, with 3 bases sitting between them. Germline CDR1 and CDR2: MNHEY and SMNVEV (reference sequence). The CDR3 has 12 amino acids. A word on this clone: Its antigen is not identified. In the same sample, other DNA sequences code for this CDR3.

The origin of this receptor is a man aged 25-45 years in good health. The chain combines TRBV27 with TRBJ2-3; D gene unclear. The sequenced sample consisted of naive CD4+ T cells sorted from blood. Stated subset: CD45RA+ positively selected. CDR3 region: CASSRSTDTQYF. The CDR3 coding sequence is TGTGCCAGCAGTCGTAGCACAGATACGCAGTATTTT.